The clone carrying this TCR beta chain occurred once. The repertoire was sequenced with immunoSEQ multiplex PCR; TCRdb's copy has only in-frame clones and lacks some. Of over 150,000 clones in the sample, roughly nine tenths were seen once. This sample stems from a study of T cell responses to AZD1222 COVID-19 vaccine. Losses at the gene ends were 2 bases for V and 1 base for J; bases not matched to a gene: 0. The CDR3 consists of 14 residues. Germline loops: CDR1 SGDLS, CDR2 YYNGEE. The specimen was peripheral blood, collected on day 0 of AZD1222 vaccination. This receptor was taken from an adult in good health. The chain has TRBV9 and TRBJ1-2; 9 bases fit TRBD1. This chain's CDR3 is CASSVGQGNYGYTF. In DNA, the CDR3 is TGTGCCAGCAGCGTGGGACAGGGTAACTATGGCTACACCTTC.